The clone carrying this T cell receptor (beta chain) was seen a handful of times. Its antigen is as yet unknown. Data came from immunoSEQ multiplex PCR; TCRdb stores just in-frame clones and leaves some out. The data show around 250,000 clones, about 90% seen once. The data belong to a study of cytomegalovirus exposure and HLA in healthy donors. The donors were part of the validation cohort of 100 to 150 subjects. That cohort was separate from the first cohort, which comprised 666 subjects. The V gene's germline CDR1 is MNHEY and CDR2 SMNVEV (reference sequence). The CDR3 is made up of 14 amino acids. Trimming removed 4 bases at V and 4 bases at J, with 13 bases between. The study's findings and limits: CMV antigen specificity of a few CMV-associated chains was confirmed in vitro. The study flagged some 170 TCR beta chains as cytomegalovirus-associated. There were some public TCRs occurring in many donors, but most TCR sequences were rare.

Sequencing was done on a sample of PBMCs. The chain employs TRBV27 and TRBJ1-2, with D perhaps TRBD1 (5 bases). The sequence derives from a woman under 30 in good health and CMV-seronegative. The CDR3, as DNA: TGTGCCAGCAGTTCCACGACAGCTTCCTATGGCTACACCTTC. This encodes CASSSTTASYGYTF.